The clone carrying this TCR beta chain was found many times. The antigen remains unidentified. V was trimmed by 0 bases and J by 1 base, leaving 10 bases between them. The germline V gene encodes CDR1 SGHRS and CDR2 YFSETQ. CDR3 length: 16 amino acids. A quantitative 5'-RACE method, one with molecular barcodes, was used to make TCR beta libraries. MiXCR, run by TCRdb on the 5' RACE reads, gives a single entry per CDR3 protein. The table records some 120,000 distinct CDR3 sequences, roughly an eighth of them present only once. The sample belongs to a study of CD8 T cells in ankylosing spondylitis. Broader study findings: Disease-linked clones displayed a CD8+ phenotype and appeared relatively rarely in peripheral blood. It appeared that ankylosing spondylitis blood was characterized by a TCR beta motif of roughly 8 highly homologous variants. Disease-linked clones reportedly showed significant enrichment in matched ankylosing spondylitis synovial fluid.

The sample consisted of blood, either unsorted or a sorted T cell fraction (not recorded which). The chain couples TRBV5-1 to TRBJ2-2; D unclear. The receptor was derived from a female donor with ankylosing spondylitis or in good health (not recorded which). The CDR3, as DNA: TGCGCCAGCAGCTTGGGGGTAGCACAGAACACCGGGGAGCTGTTTTTT. Translating it yields CASSLGVAQNTGELFF.